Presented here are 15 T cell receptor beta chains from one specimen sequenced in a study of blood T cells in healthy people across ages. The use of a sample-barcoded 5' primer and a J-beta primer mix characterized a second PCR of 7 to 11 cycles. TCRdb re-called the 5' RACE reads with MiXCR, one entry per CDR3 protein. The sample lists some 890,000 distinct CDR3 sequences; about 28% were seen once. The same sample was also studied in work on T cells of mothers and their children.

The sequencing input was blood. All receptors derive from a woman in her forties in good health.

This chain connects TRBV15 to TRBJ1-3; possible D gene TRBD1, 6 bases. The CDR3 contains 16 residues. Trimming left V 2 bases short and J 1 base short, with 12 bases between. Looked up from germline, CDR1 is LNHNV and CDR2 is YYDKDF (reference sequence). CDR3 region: CATSRRGQLSGNTIYF. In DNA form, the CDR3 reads TGTGCCACCAGCAGACGAGGACAGCTTTCTGGAAACACCATATATTTT.

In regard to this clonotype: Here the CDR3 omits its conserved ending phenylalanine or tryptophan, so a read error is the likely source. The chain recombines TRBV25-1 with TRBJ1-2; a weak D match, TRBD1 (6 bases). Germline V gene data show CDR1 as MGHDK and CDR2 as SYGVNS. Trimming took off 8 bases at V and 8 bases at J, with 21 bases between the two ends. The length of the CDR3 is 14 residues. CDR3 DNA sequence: TGTGCCAGCCGTCAGACAGGCGAGAATCAGGGCTACACCTGC. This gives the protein CASRQTGENQGYTC.

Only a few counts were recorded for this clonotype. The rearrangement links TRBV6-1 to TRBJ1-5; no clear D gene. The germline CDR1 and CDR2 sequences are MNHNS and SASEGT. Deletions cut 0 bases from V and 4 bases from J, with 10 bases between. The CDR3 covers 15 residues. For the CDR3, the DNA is TGTGCCAGCAGTGAAGCGGGCACTGGGAATCAGCCCCAGCATTTT. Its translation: CASSEAGTGNQPQHF.

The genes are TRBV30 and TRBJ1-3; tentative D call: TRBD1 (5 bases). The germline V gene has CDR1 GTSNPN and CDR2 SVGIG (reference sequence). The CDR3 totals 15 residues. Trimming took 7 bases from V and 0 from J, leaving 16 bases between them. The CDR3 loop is CALGAPGSSGNTIYF. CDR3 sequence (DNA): TGTGCCTTAGGGGCACCGGGATCCTCTGGAAACACCATATATTTT.

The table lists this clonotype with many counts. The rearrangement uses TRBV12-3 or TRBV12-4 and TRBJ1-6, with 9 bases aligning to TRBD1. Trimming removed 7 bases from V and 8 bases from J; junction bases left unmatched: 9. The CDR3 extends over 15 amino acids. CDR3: CASTGTGSQDSPLHF. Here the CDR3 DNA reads TGTGCCAGCACCGGGACAGGGTCTCAGGATTCACCCCTCCACTTT.

The DNA for the CDR3 is TGCAGCGTGGGACGGGACCGTGGGCAGCCCCAGCATTTT. Protein product: CSVGRDRGQPQHF. The chain joins TRBV29-1 to TRBJ1-5, with D possibly being TRBD1 (5 bases). The V end was cut by 6 bases, the J end by 7 bases, with 16 bases between. Germline V CDR1 and CDR2: SQVTM, ANQGSEA. The CDR3 spans 13 residues.

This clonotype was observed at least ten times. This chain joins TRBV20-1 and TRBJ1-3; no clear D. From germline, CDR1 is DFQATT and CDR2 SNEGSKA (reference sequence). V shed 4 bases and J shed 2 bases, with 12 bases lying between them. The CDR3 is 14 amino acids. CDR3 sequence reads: CSAIEGSAGNTIYF. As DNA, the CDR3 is TGCAGTGCTATAGAGGGATCTGCTGGAAACACCATATATTTT.

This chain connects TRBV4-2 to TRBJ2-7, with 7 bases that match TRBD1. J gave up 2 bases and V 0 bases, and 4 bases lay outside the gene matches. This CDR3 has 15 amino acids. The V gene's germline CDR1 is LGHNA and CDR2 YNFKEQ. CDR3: CASSQERDSPYEQYF. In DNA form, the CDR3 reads TGTGCCAGCAGCCAAGAGAGGGACAGCCCCTACGAGCAGTACTTC.

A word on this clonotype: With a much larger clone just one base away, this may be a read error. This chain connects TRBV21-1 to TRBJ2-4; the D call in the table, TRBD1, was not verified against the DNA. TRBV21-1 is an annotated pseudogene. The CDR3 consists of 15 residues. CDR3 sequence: CASCKGHLLGYIQYF. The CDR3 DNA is TGTGCCAGCTGTAAGGGACACCTACTCGGGTACATTCAGTACTTC.

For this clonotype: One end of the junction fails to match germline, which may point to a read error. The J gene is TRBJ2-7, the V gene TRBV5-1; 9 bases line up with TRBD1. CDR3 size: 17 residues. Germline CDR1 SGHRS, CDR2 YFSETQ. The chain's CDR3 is CASGLPGQGYRPYEQYF. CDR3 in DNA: TGCGCCAGCGGCTTACCGGGACAGGGATACCGACCCTACGAGCAGTACTTC.

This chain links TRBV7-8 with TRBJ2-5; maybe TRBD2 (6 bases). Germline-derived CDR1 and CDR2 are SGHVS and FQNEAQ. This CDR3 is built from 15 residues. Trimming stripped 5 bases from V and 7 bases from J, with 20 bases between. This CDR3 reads CASSKVRGPDGTQYF. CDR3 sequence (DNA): TGTGCCAGCAGCAAAGTGCGGGGCCCCGATGGGACCCAGTACTTC.

The CDR3 region is CATSPIAGEQFF. For the CDR3, the DNA is TGTGCCACCAGTCCGATAGCGGGAGAGCAGTTCTTC. This chain links TRBV24-1 with TRBJ2-1; 8 nucleotides match TRBD2. Germline V gene lookup returns CDR1 KGHDR and CDR2 SFDVKD. CDR3 size: 12 residues. The V gene end was trimmed by 6 bases and the J gene end by 10 bases; junction bases not matched to a gene: 4.

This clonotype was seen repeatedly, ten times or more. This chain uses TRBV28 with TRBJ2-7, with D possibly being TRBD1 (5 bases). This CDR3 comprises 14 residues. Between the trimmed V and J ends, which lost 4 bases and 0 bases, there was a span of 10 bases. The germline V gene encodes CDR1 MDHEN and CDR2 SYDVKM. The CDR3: CASSSQVNSYEQYF. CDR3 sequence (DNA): TGTGCCAGCAGTTCACAGGTGAACTCCTACGAGCAGTACTTC.

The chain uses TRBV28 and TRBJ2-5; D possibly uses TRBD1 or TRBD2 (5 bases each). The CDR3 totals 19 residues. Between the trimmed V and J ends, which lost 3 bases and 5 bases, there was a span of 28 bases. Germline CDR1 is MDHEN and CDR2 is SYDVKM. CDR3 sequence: CASSFGRSPRGTGRETQYF. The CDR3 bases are TGTGCCAGCAGTTTTGGAAGGTCCCCGCGTGGGACCGGTCGGGAGACCCAGTACTTC. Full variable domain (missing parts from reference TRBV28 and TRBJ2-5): DVKVTQSSRYLVKRTGEKVFLECVQDMDHENMFWYRQDPGLGLRLIYFSYDVKMKEKGDIPEGYSVSREKKERFSLILESASTNQTSMYLCASSFGRSPRGTGRETQYFGPGTRLLVL.

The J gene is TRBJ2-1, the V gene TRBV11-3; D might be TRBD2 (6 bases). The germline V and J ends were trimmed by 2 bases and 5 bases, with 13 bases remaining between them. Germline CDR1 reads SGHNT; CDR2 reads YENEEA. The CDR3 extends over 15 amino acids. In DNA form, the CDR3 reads TGTGCCAGCAGCTTAACCGGGAGAAGTAACAATGAGCAGTTCTTC. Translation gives CASSLTGRSNNEQFF. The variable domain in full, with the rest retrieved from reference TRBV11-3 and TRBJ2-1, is EAGVVQSPRYKIIEKKQPVAFWCNPISGHNTLYWYLQNLGQGPELLIRYENEEAVDDSQLPKDRFSAERLKGVDSTLKIQPAELGDSAVYLCASSLTGRSNNEQFFGPGTRLTVL.